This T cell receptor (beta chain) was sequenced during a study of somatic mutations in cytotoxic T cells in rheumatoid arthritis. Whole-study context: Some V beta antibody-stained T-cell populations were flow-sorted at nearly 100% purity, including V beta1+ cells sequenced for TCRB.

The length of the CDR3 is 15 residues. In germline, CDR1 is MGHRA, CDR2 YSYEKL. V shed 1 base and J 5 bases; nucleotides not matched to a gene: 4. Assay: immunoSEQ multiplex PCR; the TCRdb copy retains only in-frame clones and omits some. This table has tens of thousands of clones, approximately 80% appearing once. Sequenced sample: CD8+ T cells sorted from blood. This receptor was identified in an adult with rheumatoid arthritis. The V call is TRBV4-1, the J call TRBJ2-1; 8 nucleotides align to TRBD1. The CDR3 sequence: CASSQVSGGNNEQFF. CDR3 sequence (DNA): TGCGCCAGCAGCCAAGTATCAGGGGGCAACAATGAGCAGTTCTTC.